Below, one T cell receptor (beta chain) is given with its context. This specimen comes from a study of cytomegalovirus exposure and HLA in healthy donors. The CDR3 length is 15 residues. From germline, CDR1 is MNHEY and CDR2 SVGAGI. After removal of 4 bases from V and 1 base from J, the junction contained 3 bases not matched to a gene. Repertoires were generated with immunoSEQ multiplex PCR, while TCRdb's copy carries only in-frame clones and drops some. The sample lists 100,000 to 120,000 clones, more than 70% seen once, with about 1.9% in the top ten. The donors were members of the validation cohort comprising 100 to 150 subjects, separate from the roughly 600-subject first cohort.

Sample: PBMCs. The chain links TRBV6-5 to TRBJ1-4, with 7 bases lining up with TRBD1. The clonotype was recovered from a woman aged 18-35 years in good health and CMV-seronegative. The CDR3 region has the DNA TGTGCCAGCAGTTTTAGACAGGGAACTAATGAAAAACTGTTTTTT. The encoded protein is CASSFRQGTNEKLFF.